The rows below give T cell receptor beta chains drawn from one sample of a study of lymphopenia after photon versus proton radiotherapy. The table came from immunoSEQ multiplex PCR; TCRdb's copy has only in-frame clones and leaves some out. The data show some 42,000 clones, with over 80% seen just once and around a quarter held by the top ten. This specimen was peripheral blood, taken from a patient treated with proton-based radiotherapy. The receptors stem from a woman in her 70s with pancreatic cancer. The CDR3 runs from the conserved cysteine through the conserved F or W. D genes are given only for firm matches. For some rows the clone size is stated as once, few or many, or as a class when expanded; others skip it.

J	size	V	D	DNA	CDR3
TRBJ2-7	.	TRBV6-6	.	TGTGCCAGCAGGACCGACGCATTTTCCTACGAGCAGTACTTC	CASRTDAFSYEQYF
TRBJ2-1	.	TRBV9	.	TGTGCCAGCAGCTTAGGGCTCAATGAGCAGTTCTTC	CASSLGLNEQFF
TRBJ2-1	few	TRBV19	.	TGTGCCAGTAGCCAGGGCAGGTCTACCTACAATGAGCAGTTCTTC	CASSQGRSTYNEQFF
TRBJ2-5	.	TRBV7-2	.	TGTGCCAGCAGCTTTCGCGGACAGCAAGAGACCCAGTACTTC	CASSFRGQQETQYF
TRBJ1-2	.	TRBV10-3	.	TGTGCCATCAGCTCAGCTGACACGTCCTATGGCTACACCTTC	CAISSADTSYGYTF
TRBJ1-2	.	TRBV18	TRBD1	TGTGCCAGCTCATCCCGACAGGGGAGTAACTATGGCTACACCTTC	CASSSRQGSNYGYTF
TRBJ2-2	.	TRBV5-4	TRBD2	TGTGCCAGCAGCCCGGGGGGGTCCGGGGAGCTGTTTTTT	CASSPGGSGELFF
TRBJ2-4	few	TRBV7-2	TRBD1	TGTGCCAGCAGCTTAGACCCTGGACAGGGTAATGCCAAAAACATTCAGTACTTC	CASSLDPGQGNAKNIQYF
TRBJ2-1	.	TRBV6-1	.	TGTGCCAGCAGTGAAGGGCAGGACAAAATCTCCTACAATGAGCAGTTCTTC	CASSEGQDKISYNEQFF
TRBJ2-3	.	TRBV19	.	TGTGCCAGTAGTATCGGGCTAGTTGCCAGTAGTACGCAGTATTTT	CASSIGLVASSTQYF
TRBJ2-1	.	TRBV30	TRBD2	TGTGCCTGGAGTGGAGCGGGACCAATCAATGAGCAGTTCTTC	CAWSGAGPINEQFF
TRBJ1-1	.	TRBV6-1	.	TGTGCCAGCAGTGTCGGAGGGACTGAAGCTTTCTTT	CASSVGGTEAFF
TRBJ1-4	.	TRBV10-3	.	TGTGCCATCTCGGGTGGGGAATCTAATGAAAAACTGTTTTTT	CAISGGESNEKLFF
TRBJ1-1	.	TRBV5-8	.	TGTGCCAGCAGCTTGGTAACAGTAATGAACACTGAAGCTTTCTTT	CASSLVTVMNTEAFF
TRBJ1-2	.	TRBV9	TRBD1	TGTGCCAGCGGGACAGCGAATAACTATGGCTACACCTTC	CASGTANNYGYTF
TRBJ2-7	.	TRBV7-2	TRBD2	TGTGCCAGCAGCCCCTTAGCGGGATACTACGAGCAGTACTTC	CASSPLAGYYEQYF
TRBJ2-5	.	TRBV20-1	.	TGCAGTGCTGAAGACGAGACCCAGTACTTC	CSAEDETQYF
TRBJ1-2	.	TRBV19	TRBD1	TGTGCCAGTAAGGTCGGACAGGGACCCTATGGCTACACCTTC	CASKVGQGPYGYTF
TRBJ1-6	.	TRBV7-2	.	TGTGCCAGCAGCTTAGTAGTAAATTCACCCCTCCACTTT	CASSLVVNSPLHF
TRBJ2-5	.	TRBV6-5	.	TGTGCCAGCAGTTACGGGGGTGCACAGGAGACCCAGTACTTC	CASSYGGAQETQYF
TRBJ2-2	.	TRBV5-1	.	TGCGCCAGCAGCTTGAGCGGAGCGAACACCGGGGAGCTGTTTTTT	CASSLSGANTGELFF
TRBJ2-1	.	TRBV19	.	TGTGCCAGTTCTTCCCGAGTAAATGAGCAGTTCTTC	CASSSRVNEQFF
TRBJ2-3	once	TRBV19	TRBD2	TGTGCCAGTACTCGCGGGAGAGGTGGCACAGATACGCAGTATTTT	CASTRGRGGTDTQYF
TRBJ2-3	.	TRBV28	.	TGTGCCAGCAGTTCCCCTCGGGGGCCGGGAGGAGATACGCAGTATTTT	CASSSPRGPGGDTQYF